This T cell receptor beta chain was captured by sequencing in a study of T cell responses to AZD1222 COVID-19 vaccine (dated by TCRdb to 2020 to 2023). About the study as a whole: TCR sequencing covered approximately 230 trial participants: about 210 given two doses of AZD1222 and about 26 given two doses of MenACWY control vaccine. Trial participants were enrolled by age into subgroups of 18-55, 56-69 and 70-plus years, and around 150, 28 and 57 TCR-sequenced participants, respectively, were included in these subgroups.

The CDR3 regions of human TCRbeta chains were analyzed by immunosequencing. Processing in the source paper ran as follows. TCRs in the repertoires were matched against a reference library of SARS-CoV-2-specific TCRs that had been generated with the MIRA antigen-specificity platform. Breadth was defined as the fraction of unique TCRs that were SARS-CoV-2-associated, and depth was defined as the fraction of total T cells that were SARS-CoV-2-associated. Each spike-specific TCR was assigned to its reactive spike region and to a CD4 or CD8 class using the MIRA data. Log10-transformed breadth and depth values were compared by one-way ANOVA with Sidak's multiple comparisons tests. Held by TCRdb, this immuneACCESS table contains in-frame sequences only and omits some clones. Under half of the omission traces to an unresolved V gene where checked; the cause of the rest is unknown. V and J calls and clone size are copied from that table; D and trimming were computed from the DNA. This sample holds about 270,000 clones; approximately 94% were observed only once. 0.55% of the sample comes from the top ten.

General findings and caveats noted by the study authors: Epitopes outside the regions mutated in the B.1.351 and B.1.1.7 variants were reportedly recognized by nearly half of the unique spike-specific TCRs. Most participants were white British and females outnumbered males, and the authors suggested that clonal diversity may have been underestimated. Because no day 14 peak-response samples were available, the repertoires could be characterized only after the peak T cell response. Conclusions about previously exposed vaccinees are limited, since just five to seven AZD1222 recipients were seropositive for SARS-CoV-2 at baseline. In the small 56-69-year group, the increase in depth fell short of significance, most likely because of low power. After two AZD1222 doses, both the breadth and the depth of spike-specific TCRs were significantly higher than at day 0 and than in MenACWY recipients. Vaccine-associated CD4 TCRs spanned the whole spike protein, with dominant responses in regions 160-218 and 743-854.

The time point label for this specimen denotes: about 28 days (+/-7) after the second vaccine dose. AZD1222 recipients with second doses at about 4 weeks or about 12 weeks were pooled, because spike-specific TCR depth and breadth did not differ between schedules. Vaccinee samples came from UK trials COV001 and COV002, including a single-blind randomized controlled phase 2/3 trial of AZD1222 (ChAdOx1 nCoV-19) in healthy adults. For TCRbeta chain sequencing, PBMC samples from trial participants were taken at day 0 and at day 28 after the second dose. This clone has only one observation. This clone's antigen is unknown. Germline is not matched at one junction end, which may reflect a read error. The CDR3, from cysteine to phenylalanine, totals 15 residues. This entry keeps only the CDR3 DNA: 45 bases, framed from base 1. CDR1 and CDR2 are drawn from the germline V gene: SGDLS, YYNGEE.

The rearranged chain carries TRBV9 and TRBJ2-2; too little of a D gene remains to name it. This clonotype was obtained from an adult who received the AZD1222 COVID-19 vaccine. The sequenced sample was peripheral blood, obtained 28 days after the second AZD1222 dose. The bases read TGTGCCAGCAGCGTAGGACTGACGAACACCGTGGAGCTGTTTTTT. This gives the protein CASSVGLTNTVELFF.